This T cell receptor beta chain was profiled in a study of blood T cell repertoires in COVID-19. Study at large: The samples span acute and convalescent COVID-19 from the United States, Italy and Spain. The analysed material was cDNA or gDNA that came from T cells, B-cell-depleted T cells, or PBMCs.

Germline V gene sequence: CDR1 SGHRS, CDR2 YFSETQ. This CDR3 comprises 16 residues. J was trimmed by 1 base and V by 5 bases; bases with no gene match: 8. How the authors handled the data: Researchers report that nucleated cell counts were estimated from reference gene primer amplification. Data came from immunoSEQ multiplex PCR; TCRdb stores just in-frame clones and leaves some out. V and J calls and clone size follow that table, whereas D and trimming were derived from the DNA. The profile shows about 210,000 clones, more than 85% of them singletons. This TCR was recovered from a man between 40 and 49 years old with acute or convalescent COVID-19. The chain carries TRBV5-1 and TRBJ2-3; 9 positions match TRBD1. Sequencing input: peripheral blood. CDR3 in DNA: TGCGCCAGCAGTGGGTTACAGGGGGCGGGCACAGATACGCAGTATTTT. This sequence encodes CASSGLQGAGTDTQYF.